This T cell receptor (beta chain) appears in the sequencing data of a study of beta chain features in type 1 diabetes. V was clipped by 1 base and J by 6 bases, with 7 bases between them. Germline values: CDR1 SGHTA, CDR2 FQGNSA. CDR3 size: 13 residues. A note on this clone: The antigen is unknown.

Study-level points and caveats: Significant though moderate, a shortening of TCRB CDR3s appeared in all four CD4+ subsets of Type 1 diabetes patients.

Donors contributed one heparinised blood draw apiece, averaging around 120 mL. Purity exceeding 98% was reached by all sorted populations. The whole isolated RNA underwent reverse transcription, so sequencing captured expressed TCRB transcripts. Clones were read by immunoSEQ multiplex PCR, and TCRdb kept only the in-frame ones, dropping some. The sample holds under 200,000 clones; approximately 9% are singletons and the top ten take around 0.5%. J is TRBJ2-1 and V is TRBV7-2; D unresolved. The sample was central memory CD4+ T cells from blood. This TCR derives from a woman aged 18-30 years with type 1 diabetes. CDR3 nucleotide sequence: TGTGCCAGCAGCTTAGGGCAACCCAATGAGCAGTTCTTC. This encodes CASSLGQPNEQFF.